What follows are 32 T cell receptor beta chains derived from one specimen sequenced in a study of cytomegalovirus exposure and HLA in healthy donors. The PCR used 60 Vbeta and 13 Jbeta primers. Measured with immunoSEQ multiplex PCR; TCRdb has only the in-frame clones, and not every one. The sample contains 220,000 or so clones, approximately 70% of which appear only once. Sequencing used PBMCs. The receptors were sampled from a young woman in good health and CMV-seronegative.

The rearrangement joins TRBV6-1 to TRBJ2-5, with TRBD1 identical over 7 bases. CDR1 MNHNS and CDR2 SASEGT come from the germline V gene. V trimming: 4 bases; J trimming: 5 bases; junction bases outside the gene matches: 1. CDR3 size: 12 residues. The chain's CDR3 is CASSARGETQYF. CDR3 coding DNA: TGTGCCAGCAGTGCCAGGGGGGAGACCCAGTACTTC.

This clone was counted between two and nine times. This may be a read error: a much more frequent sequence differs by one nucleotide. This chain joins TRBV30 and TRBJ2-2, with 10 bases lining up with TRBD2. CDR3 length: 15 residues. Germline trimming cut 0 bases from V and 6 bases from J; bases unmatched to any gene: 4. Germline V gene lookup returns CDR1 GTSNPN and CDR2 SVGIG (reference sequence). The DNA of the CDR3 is TGTGCCTGGAGTGTACTAGCGGGAAGGCCCGGGGAGCTGTTTTTT. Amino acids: CAWSVLAGRPGELFF.

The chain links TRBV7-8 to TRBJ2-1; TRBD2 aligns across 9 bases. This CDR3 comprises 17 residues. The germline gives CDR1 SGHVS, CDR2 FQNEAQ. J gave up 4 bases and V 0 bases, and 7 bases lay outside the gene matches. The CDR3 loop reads CASSLAAGGPQYNEQFF. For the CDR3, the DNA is TGTGCCAGCAGCTTAGCTGCGGGAGGGCCCCAATACAATGAGCAGTTCTTC.

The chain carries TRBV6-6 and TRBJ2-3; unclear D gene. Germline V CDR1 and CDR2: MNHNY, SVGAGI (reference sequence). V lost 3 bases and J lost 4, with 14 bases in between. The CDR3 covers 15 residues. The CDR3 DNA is TGTGCCAGCAGTTATGGGCTGACACGGTCAGATACGCAGTATTTT. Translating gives CASSYGLTRSDTQYF.

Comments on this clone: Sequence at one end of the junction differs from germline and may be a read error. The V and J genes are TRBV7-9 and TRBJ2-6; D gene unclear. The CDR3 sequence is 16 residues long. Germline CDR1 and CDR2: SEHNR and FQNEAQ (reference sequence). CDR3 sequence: CSSSNTEGAGANVLTF. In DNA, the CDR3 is TGTTCCAGCAGCAACACGGAAGGAGCTGGGGCCAACGTCCTGACTTTC.

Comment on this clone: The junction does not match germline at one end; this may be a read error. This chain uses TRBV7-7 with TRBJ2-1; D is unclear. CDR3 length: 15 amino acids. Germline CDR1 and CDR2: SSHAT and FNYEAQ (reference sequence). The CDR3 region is CASSPGPEKYNEQFF. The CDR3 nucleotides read TGTGCTAGCAGCCCGGGTCCAGAGAAGTACAATGAGCAGTTCTTC.

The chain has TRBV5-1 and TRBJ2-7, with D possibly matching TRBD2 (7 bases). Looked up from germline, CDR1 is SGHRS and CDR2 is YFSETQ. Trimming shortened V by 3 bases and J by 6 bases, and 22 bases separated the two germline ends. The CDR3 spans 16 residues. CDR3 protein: CASSYTPAAGALEQYF. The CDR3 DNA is TGCGCCAGCAGCTACACGCCTGCGGCGGGGGCCCTCGAGCAGTACTTC.

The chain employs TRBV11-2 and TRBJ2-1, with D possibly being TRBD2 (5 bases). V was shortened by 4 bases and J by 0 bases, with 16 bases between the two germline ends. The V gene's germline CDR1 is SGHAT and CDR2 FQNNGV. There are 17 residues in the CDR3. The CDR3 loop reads CASSSSGRRSSYNEQFF. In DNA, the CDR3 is TGTGCCAGCAGCTCTAGTGGTCGGAGGAGCTCCTACAATGAGCAGTTCTTC.

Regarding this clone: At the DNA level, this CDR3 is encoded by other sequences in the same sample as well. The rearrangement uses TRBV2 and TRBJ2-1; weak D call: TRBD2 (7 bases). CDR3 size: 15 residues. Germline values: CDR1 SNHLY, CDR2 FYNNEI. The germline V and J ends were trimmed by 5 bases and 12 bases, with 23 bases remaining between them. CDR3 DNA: TGTGCCAGCAGTCCCATACGTGGGGGGGGCTCCAGGCAGTTCTTC. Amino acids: CASSPIRGGGSRQFF.

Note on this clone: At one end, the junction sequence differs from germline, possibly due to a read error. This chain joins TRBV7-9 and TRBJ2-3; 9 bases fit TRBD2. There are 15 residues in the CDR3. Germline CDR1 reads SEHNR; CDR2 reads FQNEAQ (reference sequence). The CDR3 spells CSSSGSGGALDTQYF. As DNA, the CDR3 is TGTTCCAGCAGCGGTAGCGGGGGCGCCTTGGATACGCAGTATTTT.

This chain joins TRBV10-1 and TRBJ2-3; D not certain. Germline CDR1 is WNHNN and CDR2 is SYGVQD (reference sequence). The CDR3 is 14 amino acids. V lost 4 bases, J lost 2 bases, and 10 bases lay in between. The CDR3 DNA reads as TGCGCCAGCAGTGTGGGCCAGATCACAGATACGCAGTATTTT. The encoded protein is CASSVGQITDTQYF.

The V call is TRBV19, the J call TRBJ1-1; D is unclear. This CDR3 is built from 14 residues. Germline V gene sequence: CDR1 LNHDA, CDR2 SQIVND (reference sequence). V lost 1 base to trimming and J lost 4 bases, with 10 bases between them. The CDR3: CASSIASSFTEAFF. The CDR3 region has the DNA TGTGCCAGTAGTATAGCTTCCAGTTTCACTGAAGCTTTCTTT.

This CDR3 is CASSQSTELNTEAFF. The CDR3 DNA is TGTGCCAGCAGCCAGTCGACAGAGTTGAACACTGAAGCTTTCTTT. The chain links TRBV14 to TRBJ1-1; the D gene is possibly TRBD1 (5 bases). The germline CDR1 and CDR2 sequences are SGHDN and FVKESK. The CDR3 has 15 residues. V dropped 3 bases and J dropped 0 bases, with 11 bases sitting between them.

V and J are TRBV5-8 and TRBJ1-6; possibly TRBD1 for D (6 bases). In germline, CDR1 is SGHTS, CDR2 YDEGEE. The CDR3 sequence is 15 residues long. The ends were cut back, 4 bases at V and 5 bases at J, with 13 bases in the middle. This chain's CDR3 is CASSPRTANNSPLHF. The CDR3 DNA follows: TGTGCCAGCAGCCCCCGGACAGCCAATAATTCACCCCTCCACTTT.

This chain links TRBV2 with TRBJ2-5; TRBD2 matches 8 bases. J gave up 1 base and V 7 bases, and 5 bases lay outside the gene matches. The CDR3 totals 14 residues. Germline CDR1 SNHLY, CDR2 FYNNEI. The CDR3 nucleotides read TGTGCCAGCACACGGGGGGGAGCCCAAGAGACCCAGTACTTC. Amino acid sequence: CASTRGGAQETQYF. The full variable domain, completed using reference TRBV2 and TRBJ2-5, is EPEVTQTPSHQVTQMGQEVILRCVPISNHLYFYWYRQILGQKVEFLVSFYNNEISEKSEIFDDQFSVERPDGSNFTLKIRSTKLEDSAMYFCASTRGGAQETQYFGPGTRLLVL.

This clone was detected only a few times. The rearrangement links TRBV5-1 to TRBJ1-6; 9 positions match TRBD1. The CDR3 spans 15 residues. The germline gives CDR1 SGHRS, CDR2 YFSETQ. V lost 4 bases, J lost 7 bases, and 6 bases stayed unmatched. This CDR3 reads CASSSGQGMNSPLHF. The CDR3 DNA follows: TGCGCCAGCAGCAGTGGACAGGGGATGAATTCACCCCTCCACTTT.

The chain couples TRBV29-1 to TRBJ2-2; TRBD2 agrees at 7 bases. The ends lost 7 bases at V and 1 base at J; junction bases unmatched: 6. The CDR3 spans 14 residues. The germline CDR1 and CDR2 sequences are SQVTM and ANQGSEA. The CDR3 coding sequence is TGCAGCGCTGGCGGCGGGGGGAACACCGGGGAGCTGTTTTTT. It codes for CSAGGGGNTGELFF.

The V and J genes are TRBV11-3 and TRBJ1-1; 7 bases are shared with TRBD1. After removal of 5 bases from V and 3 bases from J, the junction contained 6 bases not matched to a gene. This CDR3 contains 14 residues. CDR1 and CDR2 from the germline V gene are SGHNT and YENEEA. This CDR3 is CASSQGVGDTEAFF. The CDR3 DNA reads TGTGCCAGCAGCCAGGGGGTGGGGGACACTGAAGCTTTCTTT.

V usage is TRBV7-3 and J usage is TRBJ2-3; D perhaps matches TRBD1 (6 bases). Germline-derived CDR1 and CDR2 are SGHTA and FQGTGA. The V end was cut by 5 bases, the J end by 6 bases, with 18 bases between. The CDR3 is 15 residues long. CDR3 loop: CASSPDAGTSDTQYF. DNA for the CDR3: TGTGCCAGCAGCCCAGACGCAGGGACATCCGATACGCAGTATTTT. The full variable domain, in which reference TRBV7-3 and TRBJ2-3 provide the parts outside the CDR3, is GAGVSQTPSNKVTEKGKYVELRCDPISGHTALYWYRQSLGQGPEFLIYFQGTGAADDSGLPNDRFFAVRPEGSVSTLKIQRTERGDSAVYLCASSPDAGTSDTQYFGPGTRLTVL.

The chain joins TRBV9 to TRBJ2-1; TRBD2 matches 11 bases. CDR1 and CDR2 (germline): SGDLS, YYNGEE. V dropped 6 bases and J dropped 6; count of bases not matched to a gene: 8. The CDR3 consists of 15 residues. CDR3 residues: CASTLTSGRFNEQFF. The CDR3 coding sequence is TGTGCCAGCACCTTAACTAGCGGGAGATTCAATGAGCAGTTCTTC.

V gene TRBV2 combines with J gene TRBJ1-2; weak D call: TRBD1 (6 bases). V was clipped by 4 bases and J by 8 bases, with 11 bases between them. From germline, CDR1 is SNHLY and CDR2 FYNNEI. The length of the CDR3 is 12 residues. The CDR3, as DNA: TGTGCCAGCAGTGGAACAGGGTGGGGCTACACCTTC. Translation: CASSGTGWGYTF.

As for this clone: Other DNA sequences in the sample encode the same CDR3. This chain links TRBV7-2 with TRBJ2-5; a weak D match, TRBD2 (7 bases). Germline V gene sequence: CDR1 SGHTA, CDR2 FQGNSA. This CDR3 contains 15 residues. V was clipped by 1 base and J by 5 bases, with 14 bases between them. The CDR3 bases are TGTGCCAGCAGCTTAGATGGGGGGGGCAGGGAGACCCAGTACTTC. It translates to CASSLDGGGRETQYF.

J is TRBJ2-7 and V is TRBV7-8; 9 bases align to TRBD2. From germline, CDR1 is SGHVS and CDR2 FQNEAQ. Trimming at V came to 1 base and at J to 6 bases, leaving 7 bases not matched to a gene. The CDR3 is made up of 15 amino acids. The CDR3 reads CASSLGVREGLEQYF. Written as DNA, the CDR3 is TGTGCCAGCAGCTTAGGTGTGCGGGAGGGCCTCGAGCAGTACTTC.

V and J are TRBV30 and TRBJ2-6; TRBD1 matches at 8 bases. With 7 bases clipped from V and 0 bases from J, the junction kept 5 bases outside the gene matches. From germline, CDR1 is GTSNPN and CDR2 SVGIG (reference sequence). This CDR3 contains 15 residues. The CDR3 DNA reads TGTGCCTCCCCGGGACAGGTCTCTGGGGCCAACGTCCTGACTTTC. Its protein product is CASPGQVSGANVLTF.

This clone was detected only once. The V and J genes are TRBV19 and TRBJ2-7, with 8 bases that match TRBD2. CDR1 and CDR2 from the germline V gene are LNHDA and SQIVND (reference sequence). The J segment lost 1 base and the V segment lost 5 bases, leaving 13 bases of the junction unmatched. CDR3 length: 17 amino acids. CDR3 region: CASSPSGIAGTSYEQYF. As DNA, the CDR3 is TGTGCCAGTAGTCCCTCCGGGATAGCGGGAACTTCCTACGAGCAGTACTTC.

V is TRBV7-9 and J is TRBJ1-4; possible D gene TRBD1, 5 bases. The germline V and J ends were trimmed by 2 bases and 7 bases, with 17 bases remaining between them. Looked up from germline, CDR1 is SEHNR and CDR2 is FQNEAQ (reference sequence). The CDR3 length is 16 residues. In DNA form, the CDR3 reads TGTGCCAGCAGCTTATCGCCGGTTCAGGGTGGTGAAAAACTGTTTTTT. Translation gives CASSLSPVQGGEKLFF.

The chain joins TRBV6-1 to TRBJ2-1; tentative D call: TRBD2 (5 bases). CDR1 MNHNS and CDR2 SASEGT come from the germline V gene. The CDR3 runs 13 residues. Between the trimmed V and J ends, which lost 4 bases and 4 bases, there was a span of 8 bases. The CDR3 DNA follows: TGTGCCAGCAGTGTACGAGGGTACAATGAGCAGTTCTTC. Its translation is CASSVRGYNEQFF.

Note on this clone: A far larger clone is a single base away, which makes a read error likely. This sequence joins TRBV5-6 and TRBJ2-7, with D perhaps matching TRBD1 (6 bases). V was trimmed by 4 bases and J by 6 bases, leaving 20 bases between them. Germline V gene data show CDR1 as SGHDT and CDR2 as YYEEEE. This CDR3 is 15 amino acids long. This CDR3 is CASSVELGTGTEQYF. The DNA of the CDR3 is TGTGCCAGCAGCGTGGAGTTGGGAACAGGGACCGAGCAGTACTTC.

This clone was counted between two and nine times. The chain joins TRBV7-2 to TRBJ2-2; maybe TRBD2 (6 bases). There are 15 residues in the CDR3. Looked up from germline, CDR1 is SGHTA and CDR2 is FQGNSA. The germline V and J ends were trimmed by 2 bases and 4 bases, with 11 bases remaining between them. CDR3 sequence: CASSLMRGPTGELFF. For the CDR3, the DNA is TGTGCCAGCAGCTTAATGCGGGGTCCCACCGGGGAGCTGTTTTTT.

Here the CDR3 reads CAWSVRSGGNYGYTF. The CDR3 DNA sequence: TGTGCCTGGAGTGTACGGTCAGGGGGTAACTATGGCTACACCTTC. The chain carries TRBV30 and TRBJ1-2, with 7 bases that match TRBD1. Germline CDR1 reads GTSNPN; CDR2 reads SVGIG (reference sequence). This CDR3 is 15 amino acids long. V shed 0 bases and J 1 base; nucleotides not matched to a gene: 5.

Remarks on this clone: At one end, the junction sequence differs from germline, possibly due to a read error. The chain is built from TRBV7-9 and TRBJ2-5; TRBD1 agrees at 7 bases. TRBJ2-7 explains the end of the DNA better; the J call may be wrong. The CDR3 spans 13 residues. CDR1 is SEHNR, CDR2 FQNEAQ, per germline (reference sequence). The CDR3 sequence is CSSSFGTEYEQYF. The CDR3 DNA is TGTTCCAGCAGCTTCGGGACAGAGTACGAGCAGTACTTC.

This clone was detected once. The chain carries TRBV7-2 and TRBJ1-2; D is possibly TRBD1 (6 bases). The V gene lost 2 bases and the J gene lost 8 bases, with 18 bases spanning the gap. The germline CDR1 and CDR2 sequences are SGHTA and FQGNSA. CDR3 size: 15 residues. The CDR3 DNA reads TGTGCCAGCAGCTTAAGGGGGAACGGGTTCGCCGGCTACACCTTC. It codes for CASSLRGNGFAGYTF.